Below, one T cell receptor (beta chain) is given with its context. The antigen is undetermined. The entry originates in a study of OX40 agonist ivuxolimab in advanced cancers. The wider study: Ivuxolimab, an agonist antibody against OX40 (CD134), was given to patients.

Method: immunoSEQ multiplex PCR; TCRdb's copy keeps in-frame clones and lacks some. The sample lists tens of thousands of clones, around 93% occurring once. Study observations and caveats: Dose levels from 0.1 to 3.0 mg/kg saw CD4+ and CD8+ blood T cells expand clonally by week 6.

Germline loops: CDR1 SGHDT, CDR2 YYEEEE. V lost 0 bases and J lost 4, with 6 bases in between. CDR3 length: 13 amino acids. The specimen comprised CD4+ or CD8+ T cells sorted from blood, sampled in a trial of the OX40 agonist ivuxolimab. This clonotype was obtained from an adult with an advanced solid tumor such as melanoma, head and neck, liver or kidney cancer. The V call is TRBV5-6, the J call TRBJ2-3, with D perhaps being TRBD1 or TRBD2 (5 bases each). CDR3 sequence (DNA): TGTGCCAGCAGCTTGGGAGGGGCAGATACGCAGTATTTT. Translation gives CASSLGGADTQYF.